This TCR beta chain was sequenced during a study of regulatory T cells in long-lasting Graves disease. This clonotype has ten or more counts. The V gene's germline CDR1 is MNHNS and CDR2 SASEGT. With 3 bases clipped from V and 7 bases from J, the junction kept 3 bases outside the gene matches. This CDR3 has 15 residues. Through Arm-PCR of CDR3 regions and iRepertoire HTBI primers, TCR beta libraries were built. TCRdb ran MiXCR on the multiplex PCR reads and lists one entry per CDR3 protein. The sample carries almost 450,000 distinct CDR3 sequences, about a sixth recorded once. Described time point: newly diagnosed GD, antithyroid drugs for less than 3 months. Making the TCR library involved RNA that had been extracted from PBMCs. This sample was also put to use in a study of T cells in Graves' hyperthyroidism and ophthalmopathy.

The receptor was derived from a woman aged 25-40 years with Graves disease. This rearrangement joins TRBV6-1 to TRBJ1-6, with TRBD1 matching over 10 bases. Sequencing used peripheral blood mononuclear cells (PBMCs), obtained at new diagnosis, from a patient treated with antithyroid drugs. The CDR3 DNA reads as TGTGCCAGCAGTGATGGGACAGGGGAAAATTCACCCCTCCACTTT. Amino acids: CASSDGTGENSPLHF.